The clone carrying this TCR beta chain came up once. Its specificity is not known. Germline V gene sequence: CDR1 SNHLY, CDR2 FYNNEI. V was trimmed by 1 base and J by 0 bases, leaving 13 bases between them. This CDR3 is built from 16 residues. PCR amplification relied on 60 Vbeta primers (plus 13 Jbeta primers). Generated by immunoSEQ multiplex PCR, the TCRdb table keeps only in-frame clones and is missing some. The data contain some 200,000 clones, almost 85% of them singletons. The entry originates in a study of cytomegalovirus exposure and HLA in healthy donors. Study observations and caveats: The study listed roughly 160 cytomegalovirus-associated TCR beta chains. CMV serostatus was the only recorded immune exposure for donors. Presence/absence results assume similar sequencing depth per donor, which may not hold. Later analysis suggested most CMV-associated TCR beta chains were HLA-restricted.

This chain connects TRBV2 to TRBJ2-7, with D possibly TRBD1 on 5 matching bases. The TCR was taken from a woman aged 40 to 50 in good health and CMV-seronegative. Material: PBMCs. The DNA of the CDR3 is TGTGCCAGCAGTGAAGAGGGGTGGGGCAGCTCCTACGAGCAGTACTTC. This encodes CASSEEGWGSSYEQYF.